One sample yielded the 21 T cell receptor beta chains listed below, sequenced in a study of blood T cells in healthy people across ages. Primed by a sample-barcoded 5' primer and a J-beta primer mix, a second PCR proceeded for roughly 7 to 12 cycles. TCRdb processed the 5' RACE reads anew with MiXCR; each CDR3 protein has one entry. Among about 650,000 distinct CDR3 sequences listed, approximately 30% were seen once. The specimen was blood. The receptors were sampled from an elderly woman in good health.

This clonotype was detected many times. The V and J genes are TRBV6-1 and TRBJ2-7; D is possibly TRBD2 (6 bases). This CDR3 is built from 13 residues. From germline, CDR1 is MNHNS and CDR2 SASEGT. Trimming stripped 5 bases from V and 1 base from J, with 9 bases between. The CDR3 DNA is TGTGCCAGCAGTTCGGAGGGGTCCTACGAGCAGTACTTC. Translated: CASSSEGSYEQYF.

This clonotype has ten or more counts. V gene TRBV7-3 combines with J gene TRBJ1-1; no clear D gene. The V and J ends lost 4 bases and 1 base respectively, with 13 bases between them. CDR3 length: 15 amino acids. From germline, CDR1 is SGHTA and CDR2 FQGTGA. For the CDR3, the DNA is TGTGCCAGCAGCTCACCACAAATACGGAACACTGAAGCTTTCTTT. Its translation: CASSSPQIRNTEAFF.

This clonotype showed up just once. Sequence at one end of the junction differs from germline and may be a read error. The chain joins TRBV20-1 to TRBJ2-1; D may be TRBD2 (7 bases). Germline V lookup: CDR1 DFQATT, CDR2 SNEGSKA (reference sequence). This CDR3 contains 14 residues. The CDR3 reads CSARGGDPYNEQFF. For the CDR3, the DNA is TGCAGTGCGAGAGGGGGGGACCCCTACAATGAGCAGTTCTTC.

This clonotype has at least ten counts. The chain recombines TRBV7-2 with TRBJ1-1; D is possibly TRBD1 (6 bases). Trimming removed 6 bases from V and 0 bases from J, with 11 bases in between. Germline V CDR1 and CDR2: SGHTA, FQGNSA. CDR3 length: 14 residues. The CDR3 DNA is TGTGCCAGCAGGCTCGGGGGCTTGAACACTGAAGCTTTCTTT. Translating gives CASRLGGLNTEAFF.

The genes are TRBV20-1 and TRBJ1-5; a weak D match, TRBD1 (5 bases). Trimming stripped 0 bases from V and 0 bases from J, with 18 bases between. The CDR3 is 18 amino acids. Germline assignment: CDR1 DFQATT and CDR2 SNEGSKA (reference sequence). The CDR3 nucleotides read TGCAGTGCTAGAGATCCCCGCTCTGGGACGGATAGCAATCAGCCCCAGCATTTT. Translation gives CSARDPRSGTDSNQPQHF.

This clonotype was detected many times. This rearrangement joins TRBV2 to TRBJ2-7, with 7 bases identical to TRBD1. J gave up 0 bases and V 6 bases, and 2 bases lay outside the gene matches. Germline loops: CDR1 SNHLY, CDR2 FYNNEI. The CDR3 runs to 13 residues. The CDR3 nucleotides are TGTGCCAGCAGATGGGACAGCTCCTACGAGCAGTACTTC. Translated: CASRWDSSYEQYF. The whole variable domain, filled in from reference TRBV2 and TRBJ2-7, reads EPEVTQTPSHQVTQMGQEVILRCVPISNHLYFYWYRQILGQKVEFLVSFYNNEISEKSEIFDDQFSVERPDGSNFTLKIRSTKLEDSAMYFCASRWDSSYEQYFGPGTRLTVT.

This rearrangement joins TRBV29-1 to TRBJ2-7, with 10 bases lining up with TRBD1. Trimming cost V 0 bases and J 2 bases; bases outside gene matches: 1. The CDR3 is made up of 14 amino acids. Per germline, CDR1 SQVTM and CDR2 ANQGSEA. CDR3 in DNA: TGCAGCGTTGAAGAGGACAGGGGGACCTACGAGCAGTACTTC. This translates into CSVEEDRGTYEQYF.

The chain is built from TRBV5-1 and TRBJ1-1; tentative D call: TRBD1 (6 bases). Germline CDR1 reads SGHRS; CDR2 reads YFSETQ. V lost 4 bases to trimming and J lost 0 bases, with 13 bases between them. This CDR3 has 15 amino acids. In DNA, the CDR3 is TGCGCCAGCAGCGGAAGGCGGGGGCTGAACACTGAAGCTTTCTTT. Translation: CASSGRRGLNTEAFF.

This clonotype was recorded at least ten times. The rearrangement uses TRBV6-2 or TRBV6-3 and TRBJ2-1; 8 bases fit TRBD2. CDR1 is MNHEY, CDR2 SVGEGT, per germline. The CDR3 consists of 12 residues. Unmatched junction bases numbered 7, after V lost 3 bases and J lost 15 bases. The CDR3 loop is CASSYSAGVVFF. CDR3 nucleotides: TGTGCCAGCAGTTATTCAGCGGGGGTGGTGTTCTTC.

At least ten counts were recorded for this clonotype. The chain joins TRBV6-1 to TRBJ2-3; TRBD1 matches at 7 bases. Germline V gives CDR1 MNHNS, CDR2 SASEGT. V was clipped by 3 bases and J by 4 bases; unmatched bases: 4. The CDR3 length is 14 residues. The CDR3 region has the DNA TGTGCCAGCAGTGAGCGACAGGGCCCAGATACGCAGTATTTT. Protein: CASSERQGPDTQYF.

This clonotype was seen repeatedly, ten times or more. The CDR3 is CASSLEGGLAKNIQYF. The CDR3 coding sequence is TGCGCCAGCAGCTTGGAGGGCGGCTTAGCCAAAAACATTCAGTACTTC. The chain links TRBV5-1 to TRBJ2-4; D remains unclear. CDR3 length: 16 residues. The germline V and J ends were trimmed by 0 bases and 0 bases, with 10 bases remaining between them. Germline V gives CDR1 SGHRS, CDR2 YFSETQ.

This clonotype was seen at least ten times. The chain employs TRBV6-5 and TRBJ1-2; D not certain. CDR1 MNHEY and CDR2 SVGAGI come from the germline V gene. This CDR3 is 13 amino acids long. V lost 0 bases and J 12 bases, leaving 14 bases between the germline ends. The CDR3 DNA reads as TGTGCCAGCAGTTACTCAGCTGCTACGGGGAACACCTTC. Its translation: CASSYSAATGNTF.

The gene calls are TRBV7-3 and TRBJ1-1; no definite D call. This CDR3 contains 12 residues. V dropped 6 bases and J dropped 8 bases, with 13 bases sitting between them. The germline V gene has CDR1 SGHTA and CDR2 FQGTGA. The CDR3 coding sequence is TGTGCCAGCAGAGGTAGGAGCACCGAAGCTTTCTTT. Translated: CASRGRSTEAFF.

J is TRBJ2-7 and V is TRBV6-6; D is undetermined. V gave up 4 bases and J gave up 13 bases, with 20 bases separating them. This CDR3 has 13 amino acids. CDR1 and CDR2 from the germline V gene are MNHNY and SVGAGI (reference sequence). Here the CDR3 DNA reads TGTGCCAGCAGTTCGCCCGTGATGGACGGATTATACTTC. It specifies CASSSPVMDGLYF.

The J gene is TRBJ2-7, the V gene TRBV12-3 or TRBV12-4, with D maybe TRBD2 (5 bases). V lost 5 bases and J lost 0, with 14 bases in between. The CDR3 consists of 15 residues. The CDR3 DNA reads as TGTGCCAGCAGTCCTGGACGGGAACCCTCCTACGAGCAGTACTTC. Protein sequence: CASSPGREPSYEQYF.

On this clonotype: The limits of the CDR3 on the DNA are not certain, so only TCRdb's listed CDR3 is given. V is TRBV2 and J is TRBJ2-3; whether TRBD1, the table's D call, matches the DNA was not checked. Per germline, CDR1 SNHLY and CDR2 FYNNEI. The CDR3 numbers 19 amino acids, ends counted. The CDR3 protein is CASADRVLHRYAVFLEQYF.

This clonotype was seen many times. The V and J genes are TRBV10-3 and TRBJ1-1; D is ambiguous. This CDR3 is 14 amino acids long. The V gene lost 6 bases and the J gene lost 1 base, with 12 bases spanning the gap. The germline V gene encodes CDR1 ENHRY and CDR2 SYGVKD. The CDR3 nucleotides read TGTGCCATCAGACCAACGTACTCGAACACTGAAGCTTTCTTT. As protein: CAIRPTYSNTEAFF.

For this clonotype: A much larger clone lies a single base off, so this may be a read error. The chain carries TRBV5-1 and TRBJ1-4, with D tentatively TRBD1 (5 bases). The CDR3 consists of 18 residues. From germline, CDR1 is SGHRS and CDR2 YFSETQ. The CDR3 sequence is CASSLTGLVSATNERLFF. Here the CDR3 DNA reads TGCGCCAGCAGCTTGACAGGCCTAGTTTCTGCAACTAATGAAAGACTGTTTTTT.

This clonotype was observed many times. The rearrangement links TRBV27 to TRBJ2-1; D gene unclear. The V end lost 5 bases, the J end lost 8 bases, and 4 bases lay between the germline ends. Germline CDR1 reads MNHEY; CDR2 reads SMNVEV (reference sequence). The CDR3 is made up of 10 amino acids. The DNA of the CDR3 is TGTGCCAGCAGTCTCCATGAGCAGTTCTTC. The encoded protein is CASSLHEQFF.

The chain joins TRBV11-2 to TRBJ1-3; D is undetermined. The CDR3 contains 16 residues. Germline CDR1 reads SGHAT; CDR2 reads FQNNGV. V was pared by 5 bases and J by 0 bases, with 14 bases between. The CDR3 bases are TGTGCCAGCAGCATGATCAACGTATACTCTGGAAACACCATATATTTT. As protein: CASSMINVYSGNTIYF.

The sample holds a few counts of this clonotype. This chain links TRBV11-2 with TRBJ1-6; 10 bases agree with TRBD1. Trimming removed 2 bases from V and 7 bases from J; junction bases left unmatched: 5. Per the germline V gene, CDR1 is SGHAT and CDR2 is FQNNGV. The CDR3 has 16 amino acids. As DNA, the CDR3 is TGTGCCAGCAGCTTAAGGGACAGGGGAAGCAATTCACCCCTCCACTTT. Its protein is CASSLRDRGSNSPLHF.